A single sample gave rise to the 14 T cell receptor beta chains below, sequenced in a study of T-cell memory formation after mild COVID-19. MiXCR, run by TCRdb on the 5' RACE reads, gives a single entry per CDR3 protein. The sample has about 400,000 distinct CDR3 sequences, 15% to 20% seen once. The sequencing input was PBMCs or a T cell subset sorted from them (not recorded which). The receptors stem from a man aged 18 to 30 who had mild COVID-19 (a few samples of this study predate the infection). Cell type and time point are not known.

This clonotype was seen more than once but under ten times. The chain carries TRBV6-5 and TRBJ2-2, with 11 bases matching TRBD2. CDR3 length equals 15 residues. CDR1 and CDR2 from the germline V gene are MNHEY and SVGAGI. The V and J ends lost 6 bases and 6 bases, in that order; junction bases with no gene match: 6. CDR3 sequence reads: CASRQLAGVPGELFF. CDR3 sequence (DNA): TGTGCCAGCAGGCAACTAGCGGGGGTCCCCGGGGAGCTGTTTTTT.

This clonotype was recorded a few times. The CDR3, as DNA: TGTGCCAGCAGCGTAGAACTAGCGGGGGGAATTGCCGGGGAGCTGTTTTTT. This codes for CASSVELAGGIAGELFF. The V and J genes are TRBV9 and TRBJ2-2; the match to TRBD2 covers 12 bases. V trimming: 0 bases; J trimming: 6 bases; junction bases outside the gene matches: 6. Germline V gene lookup returns CDR1 SGDLS and CDR2 YYNGEE. The length of the CDR3 is 17 residues. The variable domain in full, with the rest retrieved from reference TRBV9 and TRBJ2-2, is DSGVTQTPKHLITATGQRVTLRCSPRSGDLSVYWYQQSLDQGLQFLIQYYNGEERAKGNILERFSAQQFPDLHSELNLSSLELGDSALYFCASSVELAGGIAGELFFGEGSRLTVL.

The gene calls are TRBV6-5 and TRBJ1-1; no firm D call. Deletions cut 0 bases from V and 1 base from J, with 15 bases between. The CDR3 has 17 amino acids. The germline gives CDR1 MNHEY, CDR2 SVGAGI. The CDR3 protein is CASSYSGRLGWNTEAFF. In DNA, the CDR3 is TGTGCCAGCAGTTACTCGGGTAGACTCGGGTGGAACACTGAAGCTTTCTTT.

This clonotype showed up just a few times. The rearrangement uses TRBV7-2 and TRBJ2-1; perhaps TRBD1 as D (5 bases). The CDR3 sequence is 15 residues long. V was pared by 1 base and J by 3 bases, with 10 bases between. Per the germline V gene, CDR1 is SGHTA and CDR2 is FQGNSA. As DNA, the CDR3 is TGTGCCAGCAGCTTAGTAACAGGAGTCTACAATGAGCAGTTCTTC. This codes for CASSLVTGVYNEQFF.

This sequence joins TRBV12-3 or TRBV12-4 and TRBJ2-7, with D tentatively TRBD1 (5 bases). Trimming cost V 1 base and J 1 base, with 8 bases left between them. CDR3 length equals 14 residues. CDR3 DNA sequence: TGTGCCAGCAGTTTAGGGGGCATGTCCTACGAGCAGTACTTC. As protein: CASSLGGMSYEQYF.

The gene calls are TRBV5-5 and TRBJ2-3; D call uncertain. Deletions cut 0 bases from V and 2 bases from J, with 7 bases between. CDR1 and CDR2 (germline): SGHKS, YYEKEE (reference sequence). The CDR3 is made up of 14 amino acids. The CDR3 DNA reads TGTGCCAGCAGCTTGGAAGCCTTCACAGATACGCAGTATTTT. Translated: CASSLEAFTDTQYF.

This chain connects TRBV2 to TRBJ2-3, with 8 bases aligning to TRBD2. V was pared by 6 bases and J by 2 bases, with 7 bases of the junction left unmatched. This CDR3 has 15 amino acids. Germline lookup yields CDR1 SNHLY and CDR2 FYNNEI. The CDR3 here is CASSAGTRATDTQYF. Written as DNA, the CDR3 is TGTGCCAGCAGCGCCGGGACTAGAGCCACAGATACGCAGTATTTT.

This clonotype has only a few counts. The chain links TRBV4-2 to TRBJ2-7; tentatively, D is TRBD1 or TRBD2 (7 bases each). V dropped 0 bases and J dropped 2 bases, with 14 bases sitting between them. This CDR3 spans 16 amino acids. Per germline, CDR1 LGHNA and CDR2 YNFKEQ. In nucleotides, the CDR3 is TGTGCCAGCAGCCAAGACAGGGGGGGGAATACCTACGAGCAGTACTTC. Translated, it gives CASSQDRGGNTYEQYF.

The chain joins TRBV19 to TRBJ2-5, with unresolved D. CDR3 length equals 13 residues. Trimming left V 3 bases short and J 5 bases short, with 10 bases between. In germline, CDR1 is LNHDA, CDR2 SQIVND (reference sequence). CDR3 sequence (DNA): TGTGCCAGTAGTATGAAGGGTTGGGAGACCCAGTACTTC. Encoded protein: CASSMKGWETQYF.

This clonotype was counted only a few times. This rearrangement joins TRBV27 to TRBJ1-1; 7 bases map to TRBD1. After removal of 1 base from V and 3 bases from J, the junction contained 5 bases not matched to a gene. CDR1 and CDR2 from the germline V gene are MNHEY and SMNVEV (reference sequence). The CDR3 is 15 amino acids. For the CDR3, the DNA is TGTGCCAGCAGTTTATGGGGGACAGACCACACTGAAGCTTTCTTT. Residues: CASSLWGTDHTEAFF.

In its sample, this clonotype was seen a few times. The chain recombines TRBV11-2 with TRBJ2-5; either TRBD1 or TRBD2 may supply D (6 bases each). CDR3 length: 14 residues. Germline V gene sequence: CDR1 SGHAT, CDR2 FQNNGV. Trimming cost V 3 bases and J 5 bases, with 13 bases left between them. The CDR3 DNA is TGTGCCAGCAGCTTCGTGGTAGGGGGGGAGACCCAGTACTTC. Protein sequence: CASSFVVGGETQYF.

This clonotype occurred a few times. This rearrangement joins TRBV6-5 to TRBJ2-7, with TRBD2 matching 9 bases. The germline V gene encodes CDR1 MNHEY and CDR2 SVGAGI. The V gene end was trimmed by 8 bases and the J gene end by 2 bases; junction bases not matched to a gene: 7. This CDR3 spans 14 amino acids. CDR3 amino acids: CASRAAGGTYEQYF. In DNA form, the CDR3 reads TGTGCCAGCCGGGCAGCGGGGGGTACCTACGAGCAGTACTTC.

This clonotype has ten or more counts. This chain connects TRBV7-7 to TRBJ2-1, with no clear D. CDR1 is SSHAT and CDR2 is FNYEAQ in the germline V gene (reference sequence). This CDR3 has 12 residues. V was cut by 5 bases and J by 10 bases, with 12 bases left in between. CDR3: CASSLTLGEQFF. The CDR3 DNA follows: TGTGCCAGCAGCCTGACCCTGGGGGAGCAGTTCTTC.

V gene TRBV4-1 combines with J gene TRBJ2-7; possible D gene TRBD2, 5 bases. The CDR3 extends over 15 amino acids. Trimming shortened V by 1 base and J by 0 bases, and 10 bases separated the two germline ends. Per the germline V gene, CDR1 is MGHRA and CDR2 is YSYEKL. The CDR3 DNA sequence: TGCGCCAGCAGCCAAGGGGAGTACAGCTCCTACGAGCAGTACTTC. Translating gives CASSQGEYSSYEQYF.